This T cell receptor beta chain was found in a study of T cells in Graves' hyperthyroidism and ophthalmopathy. Using approximately 10 ml of fresh peripheral blood, PBMCs were prepared. Per germline, CDR1 SGHAT and CDR2 FQNNGV. V gave up 0 bases and J gave up 3 bases, with 11 bases separating them. The CDR3 spans 15 residues. Template material for amplifying TCR beta CDR3 regions consisted of RNA transcripts. The study used the HTBI primer set for a first-round RT-PCR of the TCR CDR3. MiXCR was run by TCRdb on the multiplex PCR reads, yielding one entry per CDR3 protein. The data show fewer than 750,000 distinct CDR3 sequences, 14% to 15% seen once. This clonotype was observed many times.

Sequencing was done on a sample of blood. The source of this sequence is a woman in her thirties or forties with Graves' ophthalmopathy. V and J are TRBV11-2 and TRBJ1-1, with a possible D match to TRBD1 (5 bases). CDR3 nucleotides: TGTGCCAGCAGCTTAGATGGGAGAGGGGACACTGAAGCTTTCTTT. Amino acid sequence: CASSLDGRGDTEAFF.